This record covers a single T cell receptor beta chain. The CDR3 is 15 amino acids. V shed 1 base and J shed 10 bases, with 17 bases lying between them. Germline V gene data show CDR1 as LGHDT and CDR2 as YNNKEL (reference sequence). The data were obtained in a study of control samples from healthy donors and cancer patients. Sequenced by immunoSEQ multiplex PCR; TCRdb stores in-frame clones only, minus some. This table holds approximately 100,000 clones, around 90% found once. The clonotype was recovered from a man aged 25-45 years in good health. Sample: blood. The J gene is TRBJ2-1, the V gene TRBV3-1 (or the pseudogene TRBV3-2); no firm D call. The CDR3 region has the DNA TGTGCCAGCAGCCAAGGACCAACGTCGGTGGGGGAGCAGTTCTTC. Translation gives CASSQGPTSVGEQFF.